This T cell receptor beta chain was captured in a study of T cells expressing NK-cell markers. Study overall: Seven sequenced donors out of eight were HCMV-seropositive, one seronegative. The study, taken as a whole, reports: Five or six donors showed dominant NKG2C+ clonotypes comprising roughly 1.0-7.5% of their CD8+ T cells.

Synthesis of TCR beta cDNA relied on 5'RACE template switching carrying UMIs. TCRdb reprocessed the 5' RACE reads and stores each CDR3 protein as one record, lacking DNA. Its listing shows under 600,000 distinct CDR3 sequences. The CDR3 runs to 14 residues. Germline V gives CDR1 SGHAT, CDR2 FQNNGV. Note on this clonotype: Antigen specificity is unknown.

Sequencing was carried out using blood T cells: a sorted CD56 or NKG2C T cell subset, CD4+ or CD8+ T cells, or bulk PBMC T cells (not recorded which). The sequence derives from a woman aged 45-59 years in good health. This chain joins TRBV11-2 and TRBJ1-1; with no DNA, the TCRdb D assignment of TRBD1 cannot be verified. This CDR3 reads CASKLLGGRTEAFF.